This T cell receptor (beta chain) was sequenced during a study of cytomegalovirus exposure and HLA in healthy donors. The PCR had 60 Vbeta and 13 Jbeta primers. TCRdb's table, derived via immunoSEQ multiplex PCR, lists solely in-frame clones and lacks some. The table records about 160,000 clones, 70% to 90% of them present only once. V shed 5 bases and J 1 base; nucleotides not matched to a gene: 3. The germline CDR1 and CDR2 sequences are MNHEY and SVGAGI. This CDR3 has 15 amino acids. This sequence joins TRBV6-5 and TRBJ1-5; 9 bases match TRBD1. This sequence was found in a male donor in good health and CMV-seronegative. Sequences were obtained from PBMCs. The CDR3 DNA reads as TGTGCCAGCAGTGGACAGGGGTTCAGCAATCAGCCCCAGCATTTT. It codes for CASSGQGFSNQPQHF.